This TCR beta chain originates from a study of T-cell reconstitution after alpha-beta-depleted transplantation in children. Trimming cost V 4 bases and J 3 bases, with 12 bases left between them. The germline CDR1 and CDR2 sequences are MNHEY and SVGAGI. This CDR3 is built from 15 residues. This clonotype has more than one count but fewer than ten. Unique molecular identifiers were built into the TCRbeta library. TCRdb re-analysed the PCR reads in MiXCR, keeping a single row per CDR3 protein. The data hold some 130,000 distinct CDR3 sequences, with about 9.5% observed a single time. This clonotype was obtained from a girl less than two years old who had a stem cell transplant for combined immunodeficiency, so the T cells may come from the graft donor. The gene calls are TRBV6-5 and TRBJ2-2; possible D gene TRBD1, 6 bases. The sample in question was PBMCs, mostly from graft donor cells, obtained 180 days after TCRalphabeta/CD19-depleted stem cell transplant. CDR3 loop: CASSSTGGYTGELFF. The CDR3 region has the DNA TGTGCCAGCAGTTCGACAGGAGGCTACACCGGGGAGCTGTTTTTT.